The 27 T cell receptor beta chains presented below share a single source sample, sequenced in a study of blood T cell repertoires in COVID-19. Assay: immunoSEQ multiplex PCR; the TCRdb copy retains only in-frame clones and omits some. The sample comprises approximately 380,000 clones, around 85% of which are singletons, and around 3.4% rests with the top ten. The sample taken for sequencing was peripheral blood. Source of these receptors: a woman aged 18 to 35 with acute or convalescent COVID-19.

V is TRBV18 and J is TRBJ2-1; 9 positions match TRBD2. This CDR3 is built from 16 residues. Per the germline V gene, CDR1 is KGHSH and CDR2 is LQKENI. Losses at the gene ends were 6 bases for V and 0 bases for J; bases not matched to a gene: 6. The CDR3 region has the DNA TGTGCCAGCTCTCAGAATAGCGGGAGCTCCTACAATGAGCAGTTCTTC. Translation: CASSQNSGSSYNEQFF.

Turning to this clone: This CDR3 is also generated by other DNA sequences in the sample. The V gene is TRBV2, the J gene TRBJ1-1; D not resolved. CDR1 is SNHLY, CDR2 FYNNEI, per germline. Deletions cut 4 bases from V and 2 bases from J, with 8 bases between. The CDR3 loop spans 13 amino acids. CDR3 DNA sequence: TGTGCCAGCAGTGGACGAGGAAACACTGAAGCTTTCTTT. Protein product: CASSGRGNTEAFF.

J is TRBJ1-6 and V is TRBV6-5; no clear D. Between the trimmed V and J ends, which lost 3 bases and 4 bases, there was a span of 10 bases. The CDR3 loop spans 15 amino acids. Germline V gene sequence: CDR1 MNHEY, CDR2 SVGAGI. In DNA, the CDR3 is TGTGCCAGCAGTTATGAGACAAGTTATAATTCACCCCTCCACTTT. Translation: CASSYETSYNSPLHF.

This chain uses TRBV28 with TRBJ2-5; 12 bases are shared with TRBD2. Germline values: CDR1 MDHEN, CDR2 SYDVKM. This CDR3 contains 14 residues. V was clipped by 8 bases and J by 4 bases; unmatched bases: 5. DNA of the CDR3: TGTGCCAGCCGGACTAGCGGGACGCGAGAGACCCAGTACTTC. This sequence encodes CASRTSGTRETQYF.

This rearrangement joins TRBV7-3 to TRBJ2-5, with 7 bases aligning to TRBD1. This CDR3 is 13 amino acids long. Germline V gene lookup returns CDR1 SGHTA and CDR2 FQGTGA. The J segment lost 4 bases and the V segment lost 5 bases, leaving 4 bases of the junction unmatched. The CDR3 nucleotides read TGTGCCAGCAGCGTACAGGGGAGAGAGACCCAGTACTTC. It encodes CASSVQGRETQYF.

The chain recombines TRBV28 with TRBJ1-5, with 8 positions matching TRBD1. CDR1 is MDHEN, CDR2 SYDVKM, per germline. The CDR3 is made up of 14 amino acids. The trim removed 4 bases at V and 9 bases at J, leaving 8 bases unmatched. The DNA of the CDR3 is TGTGCCAGCAGTTCAAGGCTTGACAGGGGGCCCCAGCATTTT. Translated, it gives CASSSRLDRGPQHF. Complete variable domain (other parts from reference TRBV28 and TRBJ1-5): DVKVTQSSRYLVKRTGEKVFLECVQDMDHENMFWYRQDPGLGLRLIYFSYDVKMKEKGDIPEGYSVSREKKERFSLILESASTNQTSMYLCASSSRLDRGPQHFGDGTRLSIL.

This chain connects TRBV5-8 to TRBJ1-2; D gene ambiguous. The CDR3 contains 14 residues. Trimming shortened V by 0 bases and J by 4 bases, and 10 bases separated the two germline ends. Germline assignment: CDR1 SGHTS and CDR2 YDEGEE. The CDR3 is CASSLVGVAYGYTF. DNA for the CDR3: TGTGCCAGCAGCTTGGTCGGGGTGGCCTATGGCTACACCTTC.

The rearrangement links TRBV4-1 to TRBJ2-5, with TRBD2 identical over 12 bases. Germline CDR1 and CDR2: MGHRA and YSYEKL. This CDR3 contains 22 residues. Trimming removed 0 bases from V and 2 bases from J; junction bases left unmatched: 19. This chain's CDR3 is CASSQDTGGLAGDDYLQETQYF. CDR3 nucleotide sequence: TGCGCCAGCAGCCAAGATACAGGGGGACTAGCGGGTGACGACTACCTACAAGAGACCCAGTACTTC.

V usage is TRBV12-5 and J usage is TRBJ2-7, with a possible D match to TRBD1 (7 bases). V lost 4 bases, J lost 9 bases, and 16 bases lay in between. Germline-derived CDR1 and CDR2 are LGHNT and FRNRAP. This CDR3 is 13 amino acids long. The CDR3 spells CASGSGGYGRQYF. The CDR3 DNA reads TGTGCTAGTGGTTCAGGGGGGTATGGACGGCAGTACTTC.

The chain combines TRBV2 with TRBJ1-4; D might be TRBD1 (6 bases). V lost 3 bases and J lost 3, with 14 bases in between. This CDR3 has 16 residues. Per the germline V gene, CDR1 is SNHLY and CDR2 is FYNNEI. As DNA, the CDR3 is TGTGCCAGCAGTGACGGGCAGGGGTCCTCTAATGAAAAACTGTTTTTT. It specifies CASSDGQGSSNEKLFF.

CDR3 nucleotides: TGTGCCTGGAGTGTACAACGAGATACGCAGTATTTT. Translation gives CAWSVQRDTQYF. This chain links TRBV30 with TRBJ2-3, with unresolved D. The CDR3 spans 12 residues. V lost 0 bases, J lost 5 bases, and 6 bases lay in between. Germline V gene data show CDR1 as GTSNPN and CDR2 as SVGIG (reference sequence).

The V and J genes are TRBV24-1 and TRBJ1-1; D unresolved. Germline V lookup: CDR1 KGHDR, CDR2 SFDVKD. CDR3 length equals 12 residues. V was pared by 10 bases and J by 1 base, with 9 bases between. Written as DNA, the CDR3 is TGTGCCACGATGGGAGCGAACACTGAAGCTTTCTTT. Its protein product is CATMGANTEAFF.

Only a few counts were recorded for this clone. This rearrangement joins TRBV2 to TRBJ1-1; possible D gene TRBD1, 6 bases. CDR1 and CDR2 (germline): SNHLY, FYNNEI. Trimming shortened V by 6 bases and J by 0 bases, and 11 bases separated the two germline ends. This CDR3 region has 14 residues. Here the CDR3 reads CASRRGQMNTEAFF. For the CDR3, the DNA is TGTGCCAGCAGACGAGGACAGATGAACACTGAAGCTTTCTTT.

The V and J genes are TRBV3-1 (or the pseudogene TRBV3-2) and TRBJ1-4; D might be TRBD1 (6 bases). The V gene's germline CDR1 is LGHDT and CDR2 YNNKEL (reference sequence). With 5 bases removed from V and 10 bases from J, the gap between germline ends came to 23 bases. The CDR3 sequence is 16 residues long. CDR3 nucleotide sequence: TGTGCCAGCAGCAAAAAGTTACAGGGAAACGGCGGAAAACTGTTTTTT. It yields the protein CASSKKLQGNGGKLFF.

This chain uses TRBV19 with TRBJ1-1; TRBD1 aligns across 8 bases. There are 15 residues in the CDR3. The V gene end was trimmed by 2 bases and the J gene end by 4 bases; junction bases not matched to a gene: 6. Germline CDR1 is LNHDA and CDR2 is SQIVND (reference sequence). CDR3 bases: TGTGCCAGTAGTATACGACAGGGGAAGAGCACTGAAGCTTTCTTT. This codes for CASSIRQGKSTEAFF.

This clone was detected a few times. The V gene is TRBV7-6, the J gene TRBJ1-5, with 10 bases matching TRBD1. This CDR3 comprises 15 residues. V shed 5 bases and J 7 bases; nucleotides not matched to a gene: 8. CDR1 is SGHVS, CDR2 FNYEAQ, per germline. The CDR3 region is CASSPGTGEGQPQHF. CDR3 bases: TGTGCCAGCAGCCCTGGGACAGGGGAAGGGCAGCCCCAGCATTTT.

This chain joins TRBV28 and TRBJ1-1; 7 nucleotides line up with TRBD1. Looked up from germline, CDR1 is MDHEN and CDR2 is SYDVKM. J lost 10 bases, V lost 5 bases, and 13 bases had no gene match. CDR3 size: 14 residues. The CDR3 coding sequence is TGTGCCAGCAGTGGTTACAGGGGAGGAGAGGCAGCTTTCTTT. It yields the protein CASSGYRGGEAAFF.

The rearrangement links TRBV18 to TRBJ2-7; 10 bases map to TRBD2. Trimming cost V 6 bases and J 2 bases; bases outside gene matches: 7. This CDR3 is 15 amino acids long. Per germline, CDR1 KGHSH and CDR2 LQKENI. The chain's CDR3 is CASSRQSGRAYEQYF. In DNA, the CDR3 is TGTGCCAGCTCCCGCCAGAGCGGGAGGGCCTACGAGCAGTACTTC.

The rearrangement uses TRBV7-9 and TRBJ2-7, with TRBD1 matching 7 bases. Germline V lookup: CDR1 SEHNR, CDR2 FQNEAQ (reference sequence). CDR3 length: 15 amino acids. The J segment lost 2 bases and the V segment lost 5 bases, leaving 9 bases of the junction unmatched. The CDR3 spells CASSRPGTETYEQYF. CDR3 sequence (DNA): TGTGCCAGCAGCCGCCCCGGGACAGAGACCTACGAGCAGTACTTC.

CDR3 sequence reads: CASSPGGELFF. The CDR3 coding sequence is TGTGCCAGCAGCCCCGGCGGGGAGCTGTTTTTT. V and J are TRBV7-6 and TRBJ2-2; D remains unclear. The V and J ends lost 5 bases and 7 bases respectively, with 5 bases between them. Germline V gene lookup returns CDR1 SGHVS and CDR2 FNYEAQ. The CDR3 runs to 11 residues. Full variable domain (remainder filled in from reference TRBV7-6 and TRBJ2-2): GAGVSQSPRYKVTKRGQDVALRCDPISGHVSLYWYRQALGQGPEFLTYFNYEAQQDKSGLPNDRFSAERPEGSISTLTIQRTEQRDSAMYRCASSPGGELFFGEGSRLTVL.

The chain recombines TRBV7-9 with TRBJ2-1, with TRBD1 matching over 8 bases. The CDR3 is 14 amino acids. V trimming: 7 bases; J trimming: 9 bases; junction bases outside the gene matches: 11. Germline lookup yields CDR1 SEHNR and CDR2 FQNEAQ (reference sequence). CDR3 coding DNA: TGTGCCAGCACCGAGGTACAGGGGGATGGTGAGCAGTTCTTC. Its protein product is CASTEVQGDGEQFF. The full variable domain, with the rest looked up from reference TRBV7-9 and TRBJ2-1, is DTGVSQNPRHKITKRGQNVTFRCDPISEHNRLYWYRQTLGQGPEFLTYFQNEAQLEKSRLLSDRFSAERPKGSFSTLEIQRTEQGDSAMYLCASTEVQGDGEQFFGPGTRLTVL.

The V call is TRBV9, the J call TRBJ2-1; possibly TRBD2 for D (5 bases). The ends were cut back, 4 bases at V and 6 bases at J, with 17 bases in the middle. This CDR3 region has 15 residues. CDR1 and CDR2 (germline): SGDLS, YYNGEE. DNA for the CDR3: TGTGCCAGCAGCCCCCCGGGATCGGCCGTCAATGAGCAGTTCTTC. As protein: CASSPPGSAVNEQFF.

The chain joins TRBV19 to TRBJ2-5, with TRBD2 matching 11 bases. V shed 5 bases, J shed 0 bases, and the junction held 11 bases outside the gene matches. This CDR3 spans 18 amino acids. The V gene's germline CDR1 is LNHDA and CDR2 SQIVND (reference sequence). In nucleotides, the CDR3 is TGTGCCAGTAGTGATCTAGCGGGGGGACCCCGGTACCAAGAGACCCAGTACTTC. It specifies CASSDLAGGPRYQETQYF.

The chain joins TRBV24-1 to TRBJ1-2; D possibly corresponds to TRBD1 (5 bases). Trimming removed 1 base from V and 2 bases from J, with 7 bases in between. CDR1 and CDR2 from the germline V gene are KGHDR and SFDVKD. The CDR3 covers 14 residues. The CDR3 region has the DNA TGTGCCACCAGTGATTTCGACAGAAACTATGGCTACACCTTC. Its protein product is CATSDFDRNYGYTF.

The V call is TRBV9, the J call TRBJ2-3; 8 nucleotides line up with TRBD2. CDR1 and CDR2 (germline): SGDLS, YYNGEE. The CDR3 totals 17 residues. The V segment lost 0 bases and the J segment 2 bases; nucleotides outside the gene matches: 8. The CDR3 nucleotides read TGTGCCAGCAGCGTAGCCGAGGCGGGGGGTTCCACAGATACGCAGTATTTT. Its protein product is CASSVAEAGGSTDTQYF.

This sequence joins TRBV6-4 and TRBJ1-1; D is unresolved. CDR1 MRHNA and CDR2 SNTAGT come from the germline V gene. This CDR3 is built from 13 residues. V gave up 2 bases and J gave up 4 bases, with 8 bases separating them. The CDR3 loop is CASSDEGGTEAFF. CDR3 nucleotide sequence: TGTGCCAGCAGTGACGAGGGAGGCACTGAAGCTTTCTTT.

The chain uses TRBV28 and TRBJ2-7; D is uncertain. V was trimmed by 4 bases and J by 9 bases, leaving 13 bases between them. CDR1 MDHEN and CDR2 SYDVKM come from the germline V gene. There are 12 residues in the CDR3. The CDR3 bases are TGTGCCAGCAGTTCCCACCCGAGTGTGCAGTACTTC. It is translated as CASSSHPSVQYF. Together with reference TRBV28 and TRBJ2-7, the CDR3 gives the full variable domain: DVKVTQSSRYLVKRTGEKVFLECVQDMDHENMFWYRQDPGLGLRLIYFSYDVKMKEKGDIPEGYSVSREKKERFSLILESASTNQTSMYLCASSSHPSVQYFGPGTRLTVT.